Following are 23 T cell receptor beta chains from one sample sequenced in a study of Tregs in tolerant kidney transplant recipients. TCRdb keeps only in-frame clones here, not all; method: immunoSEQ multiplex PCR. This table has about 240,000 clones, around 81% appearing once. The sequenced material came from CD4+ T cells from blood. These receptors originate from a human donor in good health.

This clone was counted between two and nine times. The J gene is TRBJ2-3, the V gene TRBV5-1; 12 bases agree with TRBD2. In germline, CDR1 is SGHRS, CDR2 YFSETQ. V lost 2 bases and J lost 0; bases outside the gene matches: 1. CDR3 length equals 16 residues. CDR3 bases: TGCGCCAGCAGCTTTGGGACTAGCGGGAGCACAGATACGCAGTATTTT. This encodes CASSFGTSGSTDTQYF.

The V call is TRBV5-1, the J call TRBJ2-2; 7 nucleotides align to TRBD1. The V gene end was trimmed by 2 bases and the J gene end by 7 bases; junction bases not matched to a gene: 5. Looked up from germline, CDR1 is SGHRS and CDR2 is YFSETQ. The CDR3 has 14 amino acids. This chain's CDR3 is CASSFGQESGELFF. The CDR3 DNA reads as TGCGCCAGCAGCTTCGGACAGGAGAGCGGGGAGCTGTTTTTT. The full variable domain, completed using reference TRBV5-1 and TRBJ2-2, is KAGVTQTPRYLIKTRGQQVTLSCSPISGHRSVSWYQQTPGQGLQFLFEYFSETQRNKGNFPGRFSGRQFSNSRSEMNVSTLELGDSALYLCASSFGQESGELFFGEGSRLTVL.

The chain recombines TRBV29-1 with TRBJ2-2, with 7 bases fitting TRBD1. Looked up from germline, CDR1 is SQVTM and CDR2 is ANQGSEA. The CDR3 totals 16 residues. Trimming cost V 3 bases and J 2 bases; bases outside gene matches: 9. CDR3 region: CSVEGRQGVNTGELFF. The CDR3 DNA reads TGCAGCGTTGAGGGGAGACAGGGAGTTAACACCGGGGAGCTGTTTTTT.

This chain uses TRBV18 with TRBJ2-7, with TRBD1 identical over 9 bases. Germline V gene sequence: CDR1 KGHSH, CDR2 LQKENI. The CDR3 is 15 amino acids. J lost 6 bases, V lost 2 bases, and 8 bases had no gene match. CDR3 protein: CASSPSRTGVFEQYF. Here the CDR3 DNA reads TGTGCCAGCTCACCATCCCGGACAGGGGTCTTCGAGCAGTACTTC.

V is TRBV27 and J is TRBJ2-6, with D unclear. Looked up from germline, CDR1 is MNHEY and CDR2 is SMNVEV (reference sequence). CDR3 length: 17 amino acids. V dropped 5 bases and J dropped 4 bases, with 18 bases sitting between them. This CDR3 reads CASSITLLPSGANVLTF. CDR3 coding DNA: TGTGCCAGCAGTATAACCCTCCTACCATCCGGGGCCAACGTCCTGACTTTC.

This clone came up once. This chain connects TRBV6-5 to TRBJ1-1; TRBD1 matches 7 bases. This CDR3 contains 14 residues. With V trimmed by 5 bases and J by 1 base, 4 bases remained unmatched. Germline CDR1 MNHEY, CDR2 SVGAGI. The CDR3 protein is CASSPGTENTEAFF. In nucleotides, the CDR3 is TGTGCCAGCAGTCCGGGGACAGAGAACACTGAAGCTTTCTTT.

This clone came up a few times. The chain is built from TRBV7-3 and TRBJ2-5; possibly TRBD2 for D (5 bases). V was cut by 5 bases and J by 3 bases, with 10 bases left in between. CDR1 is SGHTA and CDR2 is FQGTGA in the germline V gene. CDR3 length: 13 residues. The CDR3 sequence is CASSEGAEETQYF. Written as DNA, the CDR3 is TGTGCCAGCAGCGAAGGAGCGGAAGAGACCCAGTACTTC.

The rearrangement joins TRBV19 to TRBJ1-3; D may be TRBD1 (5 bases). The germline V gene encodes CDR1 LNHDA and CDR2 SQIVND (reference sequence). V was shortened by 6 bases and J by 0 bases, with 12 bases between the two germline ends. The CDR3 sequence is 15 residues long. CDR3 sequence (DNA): TGTGCCAGTAGCCCGGGACGGCCCTCTGGAAACACCATATATTTT. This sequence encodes CASSPGRPSGNTIYF.

CDR3 DNA sequence: TGTGCCAGCAGTTACGGGACAGGACTTTCCTACGAGCAGTACTTC. Translating it yields CASSYGTGLSYEQYF. The chain couples TRBV27 to TRBJ2-5; 8 nucleotides agree with TRBD1. The DNA matches TRBJ2-7 better at its end, which makes the J call doubtful. The CDR3 has 15 amino acids. CDR1 and CDR2 from the germline V gene are MNHEY and SMNVEV (reference sequence).

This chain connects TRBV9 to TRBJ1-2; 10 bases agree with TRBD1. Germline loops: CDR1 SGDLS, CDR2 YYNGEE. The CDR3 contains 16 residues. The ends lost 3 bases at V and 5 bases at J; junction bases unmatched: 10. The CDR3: CASSGFGDRGPYGYTF. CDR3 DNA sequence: TGTGCCAGCAGCGGCTTTGGGGACAGGGGACCGTATGGCTACACCTTC.

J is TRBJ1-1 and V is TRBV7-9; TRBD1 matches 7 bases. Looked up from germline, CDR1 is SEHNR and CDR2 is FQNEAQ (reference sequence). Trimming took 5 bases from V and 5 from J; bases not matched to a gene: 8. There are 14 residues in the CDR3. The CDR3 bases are TGTGCCAGCAGCACCCAGGGGGTGGTTACTGAAGCTTTCTTT. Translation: CASSTQGVVTEAFF.

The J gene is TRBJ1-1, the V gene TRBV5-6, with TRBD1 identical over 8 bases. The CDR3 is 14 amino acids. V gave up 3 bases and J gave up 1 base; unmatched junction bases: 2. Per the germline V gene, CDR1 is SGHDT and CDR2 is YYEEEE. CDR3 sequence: CASSSGTGNTEAFF. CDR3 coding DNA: TGTGCCAGCAGCTCAGGGACAGGGAACACTGAAGCTTTCTTT.

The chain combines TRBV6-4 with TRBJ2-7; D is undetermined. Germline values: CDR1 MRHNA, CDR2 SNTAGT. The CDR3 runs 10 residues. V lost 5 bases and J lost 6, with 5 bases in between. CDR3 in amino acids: CASSPGEQYF. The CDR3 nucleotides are TGTGCCAGCAGTCCGGGCGAGCAGTACTTC.

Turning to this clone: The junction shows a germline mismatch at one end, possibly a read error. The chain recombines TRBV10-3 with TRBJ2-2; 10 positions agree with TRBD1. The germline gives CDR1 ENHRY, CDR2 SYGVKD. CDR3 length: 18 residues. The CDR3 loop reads CAIREGTGVMMNTGGLFF. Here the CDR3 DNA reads TGTGCCATCAGGGAAGGGACAGGGGTCATGATGAACACCGGGGGGCTGTTTTTT.

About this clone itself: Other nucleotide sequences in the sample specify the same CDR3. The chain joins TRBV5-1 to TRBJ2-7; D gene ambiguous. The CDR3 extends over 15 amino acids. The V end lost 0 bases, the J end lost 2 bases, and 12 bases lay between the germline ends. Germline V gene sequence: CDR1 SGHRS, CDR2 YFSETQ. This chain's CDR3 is CASSLVSGSPYEQYF. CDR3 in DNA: TGCGCCAGCAGCTTGGTTTCCGGCAGCCCCTACGAGCAGTACTTC.

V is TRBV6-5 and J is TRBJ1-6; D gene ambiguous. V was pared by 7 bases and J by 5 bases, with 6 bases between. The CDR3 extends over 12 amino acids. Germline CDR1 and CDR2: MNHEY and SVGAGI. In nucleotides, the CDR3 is TGTGCCAGCAAGGTAGATAATTCACCCCTCCACTTT. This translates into CASKVDNSPLHF.

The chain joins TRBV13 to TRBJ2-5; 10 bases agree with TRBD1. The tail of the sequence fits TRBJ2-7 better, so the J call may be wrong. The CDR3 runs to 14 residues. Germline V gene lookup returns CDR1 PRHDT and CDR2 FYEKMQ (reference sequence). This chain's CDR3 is CASSLPWTGGEQYF. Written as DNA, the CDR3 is TGTGCCAGCAGCTTACCCTGGACAGGGGGCGAGCAGTACTTC.

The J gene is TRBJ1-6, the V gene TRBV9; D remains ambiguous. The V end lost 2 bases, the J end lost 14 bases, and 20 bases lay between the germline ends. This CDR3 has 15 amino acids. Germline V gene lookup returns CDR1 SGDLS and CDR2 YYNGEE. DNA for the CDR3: TGTGCCAGCAGCGTTACGGTCAACGCCCAAGGTACCCTCCACTTT. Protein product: CASSVTVNAQGTLHF.

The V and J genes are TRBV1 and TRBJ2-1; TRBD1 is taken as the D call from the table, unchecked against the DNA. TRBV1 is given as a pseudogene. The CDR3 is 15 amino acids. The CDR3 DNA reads TGCACCAGCAGCCAAGTCTTGAGACACTACAATGAGCAGTTCTTC. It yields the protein CTSSQVLRHYNEQFF.

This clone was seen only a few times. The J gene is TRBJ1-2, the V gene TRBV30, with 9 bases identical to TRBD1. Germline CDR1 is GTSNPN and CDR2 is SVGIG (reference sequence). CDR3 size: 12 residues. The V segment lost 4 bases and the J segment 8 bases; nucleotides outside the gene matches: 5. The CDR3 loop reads CAWKGDRVGYTF. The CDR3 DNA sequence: TGTGCCTGGAAGGGGGACAGGGTCGGCTACACCTTC.

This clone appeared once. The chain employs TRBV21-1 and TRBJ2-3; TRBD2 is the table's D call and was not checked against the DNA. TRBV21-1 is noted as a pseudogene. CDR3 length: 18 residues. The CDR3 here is CASSKKSPGVGRRDTQYF. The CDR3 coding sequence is TGTGCCAGCAGCAAAAAGTCCCCGGGGGTAGGGCGGAGAGATACGCAGTATTTT.

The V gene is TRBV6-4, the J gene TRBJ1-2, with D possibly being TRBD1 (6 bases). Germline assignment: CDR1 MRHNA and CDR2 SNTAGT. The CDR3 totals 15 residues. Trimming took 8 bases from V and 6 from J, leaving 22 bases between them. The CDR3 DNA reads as TGTGCCAGCCCCAGGGGACCAGGGAGAACAAATGGCTACACCTTC. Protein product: CASPRGPGRTNGYTF.

CDR3 sequence: CASSPLPLTGELFF. The CDR3 DNA follows: TGTGCCAGCTCACCACTTCCGTTAACCGGGGAGCTGTTTTTT. The J gene is TRBJ2-2, the V gene TRBV18, with D unclear. The germline CDR1 and CDR2 sequences are KGHSH and LQKENI. The CDR3 totals 14 residues. V lost 1 base to trimming and J lost 5 bases, with 8 bases between them.